The 11 T cell receptor beta chains listed next were all sequenced from one sample in a study of blood T cells in healthy people across ages. Through a sample-barcoded 5' primer and a J-beta primer mix, a second PCR was run for roughly 6 to 12 cycles. TCRdb independently ran MiXCR on the 5' RACE reads; one entry per CDR3 protein. The table lists about 1,800,000 distinct CDR3 sequences, 25% to 30% of them singletons. Sequenced material: blood. These receptors all stem from a woman aged 30 to 39 in good health.

The chain couples TRBV3-1 to TRBJ1-5; D remains ambiguous. Germline CDR1 is LGHDT and CDR2 is YNNKEL (reference sequence). The CDR3 totals 15 residues. Trimming pared 0 bases from V and 5 bases from J, leaving 11 bases between. CDR3 sequence (DNA): TGTGCCAGCAGCCAAGATGGTGAGAAGCATCAGCCCCAGCATTTT. Amino acids: CASSQDGEKHQPQHF.

In this sample, this clonotype turned up many times. This chain connects TRBV12-3 or TRBV12-4 to TRBJ2-7, with 9 bases fitting TRBD2. The CDR3 extends over 16 amino acids. V was pared by 5 bases and J by 5 bases, with 13 bases of the junction left unmatched. CDR3 sequence (DNA): TGTGCCAGCAGTATCGCGGGGGGGCCGCCCTCTGACGAGCAGTACTTC. It translates to CASSIAGGPPSDEQYF.

Worth noting for this clonotype: Just one base apart from a much larger clone, this may be a read error. The chain recombines TRBV4-1 with TRBJ1-2; possible D gene TRBD1, 6 bases. CDR3 length: 15 residues. Germline CDR1 reads MGHRA; CDR2 reads YSYEKL. The CDR3 sequence: CACSQRLQGAYGYTF. CDR3 sequence (DNA): TGCGCCTGCAGCCAAAGATTACAGGGTGCCTATGGCTACACCTTC.

On this clonotype: Sequence at one end of the junction differs from germline and may be a read error. The chain links TRBV7-2 to TRBJ1-1; tentatively, D is TRBD1 (6 bases). CDR3 length: 14 amino acids. Germline CDR1 is SGHTA and CDR2 is FQGNSA. As DNA, the CDR3 is TGTGTCAGCAGCTTATCAGGGGTGAACACTGAAGCTTTCTTT. Its translation is CVSSLSGVNTEAFF.

The V call is TRBV29-1, the J call TRBJ2-1; D tentatively reads TRBD1 or TRBD2 (6 bases each). Germline CDR1 reads SQVTM; CDR2 reads ANQGSEA. This CDR3 spans 14 amino acids. V was cut by 7 bases and J by 6 bases, with 19 bases left in between. The chain's CDR3 is CSATPGAVGNEQFF. Written as DNA, the CDR3 is TGCAGCGCAACTCCGGGGGCAGTCGGCAATGAGCAGTTCTTC.

This clonotype appeared a few times. The chain carries TRBV7-6 and TRBJ1-5, with D possibly matching TRBD1 (6 bases). Looked up from germline, CDR1 is SGHVS and CDR2 is FNYEAQ. The CDR3 runs to 17 residues. Trimming left V 0 bases short and J 4 bases short, with 16 bases between. The CDR3 loop reads CASSLALIGGPNQPQHF. The CDR3 coding sequence is TGTGCCAGCAGCTTAGCGCTAATCGGGGGGCCAAATCAGCCCCAGCATTTT.

Concerning this clonotype: Since a much larger clone is just one base distant, this may be a read error. This chain connects TRBV12-3 or TRBV12-4 to TRBJ2-7; D is possibly TRBD1 (5 bases). V was clipped by 3 bases and J by 1 base, with 13 bases between them. The CDR3 sequence is 15 residues long. CDR3 DNA: TGTGCCAGCAGTTTTGGTCAGGGTTGGTCCTACGAGCAGTACTTC. Its translation is CASSFGQGWSYEQYF.

This clonotype occurred many times. The V and J genes are TRBV20-1 and TRBJ2-3; possible D gene TRBD2, 5 bases. The CDR3 contains 17 residues. V was trimmed by 8 bases and J by 3 bases, leaving 27 bases between them. Germline-derived CDR1 and CDR2 are DFQATT and SNEGSKA (reference sequence). The CDR3 loop reads CSPPAGLASTITDTQYF. CDR3 nucleotide sequence: TGCAGTCCACCTGCCGGGCTAGCCTCAACCATAACAGATACGCAGTATTTT.

This clonotype has only a few counts. The chain carries TRBV20-1 and TRBJ1-2; a possible D gene is TRBD1 (6 bases). CDR1 is DFQATT and CDR2 is SNEGSKA in the germline V gene (reference sequence). The CDR3 has 16 residues. V was shortened by 5 bases and J by 2 bases, with 21 bases between the two germline ends. CDR3 in DNA: TGCAGTGCTCCGCCTGCAGGGGATTCCTCGAACTATGGCTACACCTTC. Residues: CSAPPAGDSSNYGYTF.

The chain joins TRBV2 to TRBJ2-7; no clear D gene. Trimming took 6 bases from V and 7 from J, leaving 19 bases between them. The CDR3 is 14 residues long. CDR1 and CDR2 from the germline V gene are SNHLY and FYNNEI. The CDR3 reads CASRASPGSVEQYF. CDR3 nucleotides: TGTGCCAGCAGGGCCTCTCCCGGGTCAGTGGAGCAGTACTTC.

The V gene is TRBV2, the J gene TRBJ1-3; 7 bases fit TRBD1. Germline values: CDR1 SNHLY, CDR2 FYNNEI. CDR3 size: 14 residues. V lost 7 bases, J lost 4 bases, and 7 bases stayed unmatched. CDR3 amino acids: CASIPGGPGNTIYF. The CDR3 DNA reads as TGTGCCAGCATCCCAGGGGGTCCAGGAAACACCATATATTTT.